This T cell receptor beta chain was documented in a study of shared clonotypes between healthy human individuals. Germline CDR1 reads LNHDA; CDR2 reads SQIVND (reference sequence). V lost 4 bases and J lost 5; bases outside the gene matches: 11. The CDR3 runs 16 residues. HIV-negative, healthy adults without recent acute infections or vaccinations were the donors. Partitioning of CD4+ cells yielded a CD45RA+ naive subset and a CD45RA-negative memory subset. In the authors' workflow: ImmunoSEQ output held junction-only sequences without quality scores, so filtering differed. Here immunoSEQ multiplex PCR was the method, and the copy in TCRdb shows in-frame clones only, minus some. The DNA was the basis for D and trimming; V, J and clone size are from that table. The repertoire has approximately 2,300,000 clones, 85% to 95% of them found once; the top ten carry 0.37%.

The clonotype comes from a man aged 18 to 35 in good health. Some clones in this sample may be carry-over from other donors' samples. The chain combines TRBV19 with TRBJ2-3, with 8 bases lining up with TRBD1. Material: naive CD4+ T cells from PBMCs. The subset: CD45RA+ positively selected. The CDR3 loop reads CASSTTRTGSKDTQYF. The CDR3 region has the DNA TGTGCCAGTAGTACTACACGGACAGGGTCTAAAGATACGCAGTATTTT.